This passage covers 5 T cell receptor beta chains from one sample sequenced in a study of blood T cell repertoires in COVID-19. Some clones are missing from TCRdb's copy, which holds only in-frame ones; the method was immunoSEQ multiplex PCR. The table shows about 160,000 clones, with around 92% occurring only once. Sequencing used peripheral blood. These receptor sequences come from a man aged 60 to 75 with acute or convalescent COVID-19.

The chain carries TRBV4-3 and TRBJ1-6, with D unclear. The V and J ends lost 1 base and 5 bases respectively, with 18 bases between them. Looked up from germline, CDR1 is LGHNA and CDR2 is YSLEER. CDR3 length equals 18 residues. For the CDR3, the DNA is TGCGCCAGCAGCCAAGCAGGAGTCGGGGTACTCGATAATTCACCCCTCCACTTT. This sequence encodes CASSQAGVGVLDNSPLHF.

This clone appeared once. The chain recombines TRBV6-4 with TRBJ2-2; the match to TRBD1 covers 7 bases. Germline V gives CDR1 MRHNA, CDR2 SNTAGT. The CDR3 runs 15 residues. The V segment lost 3 bases and the J segment 3 bases; nucleotides outside the gene matches: 4. The CDR3 loop is CASSEQGFDTGELFF. In nucleotides, the CDR3 is TGTGCCAGCAGTGAACAGGGGTTCGACACCGGGGAGCTGTTTTTT.

The chain joins TRBV9 to TRBJ2-2; D perhaps matches TRBD2 (6 bases). With 4 bases removed from V and 8 bases from J, the gap between germline ends came to 12 bases. CDR1 and CDR2 from the germline V gene are SGDLS and YYNGEE. CDR3 size: 13 residues. The CDR3 loop is CASSPPGGGELFF. As DNA, the CDR3 is TGTGCCAGCAGCCCGCCCGGAGGGGGGGAGCTGTTTTTT. The variable domain in full, with the rest retrieved from reference TRBV9 and TRBJ2-2, is DSGVTQTPKHLITATGQRVTLRCSPRSGDLSVYWYQQSLDQGLQFLIQYYNGEERAKGNILERFSAQQFPDLHSELNLSSLELGDSALYFCASSPPGGGELFFGEGSRLTVL.

V gene TRBV5-1 combines with J gene TRBJ2-4; D perhaps matches TRBD1 (5 bases). With 1 base removed from V and 2 bases from J, the gap between germline ends came to 13 bases. CDR1 and CDR2 from the germline V gene are SGHRS and YFSETQ. The CDR3 spans 16 residues. CDR3 loop: CASSLFGQGSKNIQYF. The CDR3 DNA reads TGCGCCAGCAGCTTGTTTGGTCAGGGATCCAAAAACATTCAGTACTTC. Variable domain in full (rest from reference TRBV5-1 and TRBJ2-4): KAGVTQTPRYLIKTRGQQVTLSCSPISGHRSVSWYQQTPGQGLQFLFEYFSETQRNKGNFPGRFSGRQFSNSRSEMNVSTLELGDSALYLCASSLFGQGSKNIQYFGAGTRLSVL.

The chain uses TRBV29-1 and TRBJ2-6; D is possibly TRBD2 (5 bases). V shed 7 bases and J shed 2 bases, with 21 bases lying between them. This CDR3 has 17 amino acids. Per the germline V gene, CDR1 is SQVTM and CDR2 is ANQGSEA. CDR3: CSATFGLLGTGANVLTF. The CDR3 DNA is TGCAGCGCAACATTCGGACTCCTAGGGACTGGGGCCAACGTCCTGACTTTC.